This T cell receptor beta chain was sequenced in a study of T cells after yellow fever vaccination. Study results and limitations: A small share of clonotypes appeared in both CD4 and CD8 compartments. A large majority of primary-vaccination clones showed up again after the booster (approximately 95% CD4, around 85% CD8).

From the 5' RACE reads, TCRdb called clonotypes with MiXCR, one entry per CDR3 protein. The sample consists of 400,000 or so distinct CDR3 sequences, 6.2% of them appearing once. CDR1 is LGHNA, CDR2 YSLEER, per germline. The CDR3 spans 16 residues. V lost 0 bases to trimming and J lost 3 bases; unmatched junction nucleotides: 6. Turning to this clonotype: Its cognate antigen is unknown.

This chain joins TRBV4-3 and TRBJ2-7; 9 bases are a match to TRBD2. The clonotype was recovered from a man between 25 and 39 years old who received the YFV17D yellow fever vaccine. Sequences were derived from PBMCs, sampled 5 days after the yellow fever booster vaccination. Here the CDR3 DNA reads TGCGCCAGCAGCCAAGATCGGATAGCGGGAGTCTACGAGCAGTACTTC. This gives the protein CASSQDRIAGVYEQYF.